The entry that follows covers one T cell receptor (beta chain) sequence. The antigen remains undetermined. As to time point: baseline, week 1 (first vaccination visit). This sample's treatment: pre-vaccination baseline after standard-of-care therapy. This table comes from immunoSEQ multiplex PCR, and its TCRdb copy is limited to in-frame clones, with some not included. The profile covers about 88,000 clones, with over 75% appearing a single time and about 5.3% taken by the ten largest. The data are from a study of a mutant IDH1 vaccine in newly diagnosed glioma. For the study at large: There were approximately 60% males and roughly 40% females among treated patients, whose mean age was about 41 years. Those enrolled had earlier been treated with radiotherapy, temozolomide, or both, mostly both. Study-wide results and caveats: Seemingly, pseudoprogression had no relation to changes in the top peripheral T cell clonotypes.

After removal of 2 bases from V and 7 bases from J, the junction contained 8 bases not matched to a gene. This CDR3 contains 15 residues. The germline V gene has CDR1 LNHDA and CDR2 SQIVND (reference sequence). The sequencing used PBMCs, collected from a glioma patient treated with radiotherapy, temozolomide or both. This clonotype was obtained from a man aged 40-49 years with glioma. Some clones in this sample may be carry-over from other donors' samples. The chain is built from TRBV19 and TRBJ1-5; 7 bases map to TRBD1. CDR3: CASSISDRVEQPQHF. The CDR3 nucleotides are TGTGCCAGTAGTATATCCGACAGGGTCGAACAGCCCCAGCATTTT.